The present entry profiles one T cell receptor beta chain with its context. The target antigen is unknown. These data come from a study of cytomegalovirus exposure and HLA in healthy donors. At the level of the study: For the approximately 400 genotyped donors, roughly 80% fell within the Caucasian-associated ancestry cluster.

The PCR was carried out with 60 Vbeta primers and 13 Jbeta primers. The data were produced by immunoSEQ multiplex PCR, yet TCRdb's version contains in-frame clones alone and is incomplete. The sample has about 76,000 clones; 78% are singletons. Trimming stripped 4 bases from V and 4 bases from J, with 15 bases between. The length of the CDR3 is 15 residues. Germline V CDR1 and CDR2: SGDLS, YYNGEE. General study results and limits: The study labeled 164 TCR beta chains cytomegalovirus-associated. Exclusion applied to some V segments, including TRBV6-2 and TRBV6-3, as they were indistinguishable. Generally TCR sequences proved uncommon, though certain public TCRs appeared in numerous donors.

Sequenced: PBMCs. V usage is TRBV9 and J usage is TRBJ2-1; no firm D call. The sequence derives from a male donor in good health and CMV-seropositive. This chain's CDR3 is CASSQGGGEYNEQFF. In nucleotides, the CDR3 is TGTGCCAGCAGCCAAGGCGGCGGCGAGTACAATGAGCAGTTCTTC.